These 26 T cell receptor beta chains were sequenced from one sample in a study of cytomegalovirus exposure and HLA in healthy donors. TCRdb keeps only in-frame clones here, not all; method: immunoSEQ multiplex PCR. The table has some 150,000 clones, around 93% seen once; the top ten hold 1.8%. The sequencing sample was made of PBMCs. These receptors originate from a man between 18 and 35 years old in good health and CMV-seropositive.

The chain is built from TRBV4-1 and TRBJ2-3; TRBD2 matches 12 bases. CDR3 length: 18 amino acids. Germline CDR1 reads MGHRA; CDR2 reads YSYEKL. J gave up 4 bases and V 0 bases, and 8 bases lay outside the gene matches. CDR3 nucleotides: TGCGCCAGCAGCCAAGACCCCTTACTAGCGGGGGGCGCAGATACGCAGTATTTT. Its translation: CASSQDPLLAGGADTQYF.

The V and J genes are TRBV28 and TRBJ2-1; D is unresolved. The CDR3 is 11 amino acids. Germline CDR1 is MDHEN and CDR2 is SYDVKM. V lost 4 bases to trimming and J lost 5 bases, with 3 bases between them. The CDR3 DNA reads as TGTGCCAGCAGTTCGGACAATGAGCAGTTCTTC. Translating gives CASSSDNEQFF.

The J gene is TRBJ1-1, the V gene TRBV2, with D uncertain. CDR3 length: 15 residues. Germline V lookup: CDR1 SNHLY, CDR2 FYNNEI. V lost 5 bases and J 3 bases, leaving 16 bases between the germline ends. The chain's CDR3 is CASSPSLSLHTEAFF. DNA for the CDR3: TGTGCCAGCAGTCCCTCCCTGAGTTTGCACACTGAAGCTTTCTTT.

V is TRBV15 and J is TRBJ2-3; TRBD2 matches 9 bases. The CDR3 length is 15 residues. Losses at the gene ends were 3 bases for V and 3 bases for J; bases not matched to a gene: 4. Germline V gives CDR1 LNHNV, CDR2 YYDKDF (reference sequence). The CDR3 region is CATSSIAGETDTQYF. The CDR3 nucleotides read TGTGCCACCAGCAGTATAGCGGGAGAGACAGATACGCAGTATTTT.

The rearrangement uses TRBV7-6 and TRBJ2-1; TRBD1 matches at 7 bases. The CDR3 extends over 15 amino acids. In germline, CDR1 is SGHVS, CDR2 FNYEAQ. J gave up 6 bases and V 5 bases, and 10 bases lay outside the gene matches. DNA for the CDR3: TGTGCCAGCAGCCCCGCAGGGGGTCACCTCAATGAGCAGTTCTTC. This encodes CASSPAGGHLNEQFF.

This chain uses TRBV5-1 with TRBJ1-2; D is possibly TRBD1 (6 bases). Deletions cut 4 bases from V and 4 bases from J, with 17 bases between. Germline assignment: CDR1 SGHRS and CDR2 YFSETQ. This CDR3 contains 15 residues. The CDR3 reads CASSPEQGVSYGYTF. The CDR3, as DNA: TGCGCCAGCAGCCCCGAACAGGGTGTGAGCTATGGCTACACCTTC. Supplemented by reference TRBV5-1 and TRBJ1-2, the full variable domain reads KAGVTQTPRYLIKTRGQQVTLSCSPISGHRSVSWYQQTPGQGLQFLFEYFSETQRNKGNFPGRFSGRQFSNSRSEMNVSTLELGDSALYLCASSPEQGVSYGYTFGSGTRLTVV.

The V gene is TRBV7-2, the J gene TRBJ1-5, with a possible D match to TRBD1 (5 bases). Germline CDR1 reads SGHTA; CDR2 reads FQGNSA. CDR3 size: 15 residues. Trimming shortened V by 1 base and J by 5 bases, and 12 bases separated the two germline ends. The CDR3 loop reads CASSLVAGPYQPQHF. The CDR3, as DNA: TGTGCCAGCAGCTTAGTCGCGGGGCCCTATCAGCCCCAGCATTTT.

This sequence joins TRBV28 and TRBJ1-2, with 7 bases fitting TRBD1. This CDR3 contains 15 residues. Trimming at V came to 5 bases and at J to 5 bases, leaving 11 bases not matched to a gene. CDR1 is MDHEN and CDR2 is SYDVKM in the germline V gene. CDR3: CASSPPRTGEYGYTF. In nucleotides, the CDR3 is TGTGCCAGCAGTCCACCGAGGACAGGCGAATATGGCTACACCTTC.

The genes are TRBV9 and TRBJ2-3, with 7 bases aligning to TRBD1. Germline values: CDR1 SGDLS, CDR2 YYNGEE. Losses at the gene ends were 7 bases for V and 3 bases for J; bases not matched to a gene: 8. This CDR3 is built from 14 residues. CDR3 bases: TGTGCCAGCGCAACCAGACAGGGAACAGATACGCAGTATTTT. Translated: CASATRQGTDTQYF.

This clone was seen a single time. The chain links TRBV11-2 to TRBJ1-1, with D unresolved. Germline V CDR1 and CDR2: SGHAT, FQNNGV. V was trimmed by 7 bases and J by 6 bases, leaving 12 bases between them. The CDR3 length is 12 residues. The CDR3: CASINGGSEAFF. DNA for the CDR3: TGTGCCAGCATCAACGGCGGATCTGAAGCTTTCTTT.

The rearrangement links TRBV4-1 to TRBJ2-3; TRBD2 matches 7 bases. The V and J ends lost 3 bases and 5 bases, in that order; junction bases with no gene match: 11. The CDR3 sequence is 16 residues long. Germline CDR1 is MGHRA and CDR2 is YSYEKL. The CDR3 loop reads CASSHLSGVAGDTQYF. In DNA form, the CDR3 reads TGCGCCAGCAGCCATCTCTCGGGGGTAGCGGGAGATACGCAGTATTTT.

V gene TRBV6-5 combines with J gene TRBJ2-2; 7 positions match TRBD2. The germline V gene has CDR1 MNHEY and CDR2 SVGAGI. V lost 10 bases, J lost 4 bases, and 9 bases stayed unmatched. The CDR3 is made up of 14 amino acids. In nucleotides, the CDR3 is TGTGCCACCGGGAAACTAGCGCCCACCGGGGAGCTGTTTTTT. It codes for CATGKLAPTGELFF.

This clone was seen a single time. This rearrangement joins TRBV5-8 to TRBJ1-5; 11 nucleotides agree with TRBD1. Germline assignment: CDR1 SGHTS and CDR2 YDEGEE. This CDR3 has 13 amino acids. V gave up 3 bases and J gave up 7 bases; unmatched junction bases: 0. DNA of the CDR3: TGTGCCAGCAGCTGGGACAGGGGGCAGCCCCAGCATTTT. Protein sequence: CASSWDRGQPQHF.

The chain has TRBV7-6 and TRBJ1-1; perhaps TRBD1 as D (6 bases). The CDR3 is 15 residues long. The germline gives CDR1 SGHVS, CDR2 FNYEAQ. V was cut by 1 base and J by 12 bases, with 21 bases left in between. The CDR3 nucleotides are TGTGCCAGCAGCTTAGTACGGGTCAGGGGCGTTTTGTCTTTCTTT. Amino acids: CASSLVRVRGVLSFF.

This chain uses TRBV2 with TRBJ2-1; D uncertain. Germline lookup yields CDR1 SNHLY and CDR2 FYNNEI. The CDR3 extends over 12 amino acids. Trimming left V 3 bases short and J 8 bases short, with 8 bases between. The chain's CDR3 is CASSDPLHEQFF. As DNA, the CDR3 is TGTGCCAGCAGTGACCCCCTCCATGAGCAGTTCTTC.

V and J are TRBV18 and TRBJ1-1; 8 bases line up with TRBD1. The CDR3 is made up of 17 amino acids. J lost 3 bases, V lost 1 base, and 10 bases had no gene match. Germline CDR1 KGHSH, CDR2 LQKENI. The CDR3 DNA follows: TGTGCCAGCTCACCACTCACAGGGGGGAGGTACTACACTGAAGCTTTCTTT. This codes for CASSPLTGGRYYTEAFF.

The CDR3 loop reads CASSPNPLAENTGELFF. CDR3 sequence (DNA): TGTGCCAGCAGCCCCAACCCCCTTGCGGAGAACACCGGGGAGCTGTTTTTT. The chain is built from TRBV7-7 and TRBJ2-2; unclear D gene. The CDR3 totals 17 residues. Trimming shortened V by 5 bases and J by 1 base, and 17 bases separated the two germline ends. Germline V gene data show CDR1 as SSHAT and CDR2 as FNYEAQ (reference sequence).

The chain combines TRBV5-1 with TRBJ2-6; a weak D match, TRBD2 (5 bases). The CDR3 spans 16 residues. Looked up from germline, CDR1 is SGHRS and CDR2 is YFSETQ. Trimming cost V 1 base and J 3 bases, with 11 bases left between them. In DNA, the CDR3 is TGCGCCAGCAGCTTGCTTCCGGGGAGTGGGGCCAACGTCCTGACTTTC. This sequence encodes CASSLLPGSGANVLTF.

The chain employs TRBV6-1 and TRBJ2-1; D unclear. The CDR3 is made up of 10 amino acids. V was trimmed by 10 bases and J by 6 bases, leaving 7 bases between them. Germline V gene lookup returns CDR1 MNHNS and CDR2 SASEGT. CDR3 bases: TGTGCCATCTTCGGCAATGAGCAGTTCTTC. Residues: CAIFGNEQFF.

The DNA for the CDR3 is TGTGCCAGCAGCCCAAATGTTATTCTAGCGGGAGGGCCACCCCATTGGAGGAATGAGCAGTTCTTC. Translating gives CASSPNVILAGGPPHWRNEQFF. This chain connects TRBV9 to TRBJ2-1, with TRBD2 matching 12 bases. Trimming cost V 4 bases and J 7 bases; bases outside gene matches: 27. The CDR3 runs to 22 residues. CDR1 is SGDLS, CDR2 YYNGEE, per germline.

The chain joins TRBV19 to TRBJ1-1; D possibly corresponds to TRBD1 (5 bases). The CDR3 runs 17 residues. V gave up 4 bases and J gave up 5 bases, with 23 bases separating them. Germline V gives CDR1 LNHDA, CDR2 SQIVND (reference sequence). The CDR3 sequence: CASSTPGGQGRRTEAFF. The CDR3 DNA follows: TGTGCCAGTAGTACCCCGGGAGGTCAGGGCCGAAGAACTGAAGCTTTCTTT.

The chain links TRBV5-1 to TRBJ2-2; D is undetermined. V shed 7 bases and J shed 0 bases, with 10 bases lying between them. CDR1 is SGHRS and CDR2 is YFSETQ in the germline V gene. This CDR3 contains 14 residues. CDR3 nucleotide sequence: TGCGCCAGCCGCGCGGATTCGAACACCGGGGAGCTGTTTTTT. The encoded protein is CASRADSNTGELFF.

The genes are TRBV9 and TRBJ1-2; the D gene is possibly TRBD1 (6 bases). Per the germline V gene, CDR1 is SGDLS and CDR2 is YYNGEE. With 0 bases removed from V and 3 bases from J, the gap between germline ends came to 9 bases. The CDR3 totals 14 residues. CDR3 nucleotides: TGTGCCAGCAGCGTAGGGACAGCCGACTATGGCTACACCTTC. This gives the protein CASSVGTADYGYTF.

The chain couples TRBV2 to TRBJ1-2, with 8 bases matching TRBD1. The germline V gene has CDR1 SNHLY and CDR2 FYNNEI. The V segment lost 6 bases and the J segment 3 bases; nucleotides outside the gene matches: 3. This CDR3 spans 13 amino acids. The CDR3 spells CASRVQGDYGYTF. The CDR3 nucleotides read TGTGCCAGCAGAGTACAGGGGGACTATGGCTACACCTTC. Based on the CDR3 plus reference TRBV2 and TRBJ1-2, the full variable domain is EPEVTQTPSHQVTQMGQEVILRCVPISNHLYFYWYRQILGQKVEFLVSFYNNEISEKSEIFDDQFSVERPDGSNFTLKIRSTKLEDSAMYFCASRVQGDYGYTFGSGTRLTVV.

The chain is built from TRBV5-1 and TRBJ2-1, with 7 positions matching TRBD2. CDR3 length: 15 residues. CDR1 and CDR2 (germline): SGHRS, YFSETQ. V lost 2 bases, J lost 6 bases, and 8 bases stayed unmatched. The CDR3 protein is CASSLGVSGINEQFF. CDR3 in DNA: TGCGCCAGCAGCTTAGGGGTAAGCGGGATCAATGAGCAGTTCTTC.

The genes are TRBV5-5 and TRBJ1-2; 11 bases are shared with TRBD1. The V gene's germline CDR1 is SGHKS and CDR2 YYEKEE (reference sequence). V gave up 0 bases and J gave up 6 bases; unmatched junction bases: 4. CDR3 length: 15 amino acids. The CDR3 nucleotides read TGTGCCAGCAGCTTGGCCCTGGGACAGGGGGATGGCTACACCTTC. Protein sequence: CASSLALGQGDGYTF.